Each of the 12 T cell receptor beta chains below was sequenced from the same sample in a study of blood T cell repertoires in COVID-19. Some clones are missing from TCRdb's copy, which holds only in-frame ones; the method was immunoSEQ multiplex PCR. The sample yields around 250,000 clones, just over 85% seen once. The source material was peripheral blood. These receptors all come from a man in his thirties or forties who had recovered from COVID-19.

The chain recombines TRBV7-2 with TRBJ1-5; no reliable D call. Germline CDR1 SGHTA, CDR2 FQGNSA. The CDR3 is 14 amino acids. Trimming shortened V by 1 base and J by 6 bases, and 10 bases separated the two germline ends. The CDR3 loop is CASSLGPEGQPQHF. In nucleotides, the CDR3 is TGTGCCAGCAGCTTAGGGCCGGAGGGTCAGCCCCAGCATTTT.

In regard to this clone: This likely comes from a read error, as the CDR3 has no conserved phenylalanine or tryptophan at its end. V is TRBV27 and J is TRBJ1-2, with 8 bases lining up with TRBD1. The trim removed 7 bases at V and 4 bases at J, leaving 11 bases unmatched. The CDR3 loop spans 15 amino acids. Germline assignment: CDR1 MNHEY and CDR2 SMNVEV (reference sequence). CDR3 residues: CASTSGGQGFYGYTL. In DNA form, the CDR3 reads TGTGCCAGCACGTCGGGAGGACAGGGCTTCTATGGCTACACCCTC.

The CDR3 reads CASSSRGGDTEAFF. In nucleotides, the CDR3 is TGTGCCAGCAGCTCCCGGGGGGGGGACACTGAAGCTTTCTTT. This sequence joins TRBV11-2 and TRBJ1-1; tentatively, D is TRBD1 (5 bases). There are 14 residues in the CDR3. V lost 4 bases and J 3 bases, leaving 12 bases between the germline ends. Germline values: CDR1 SGHAT, CDR2 FQNNGV.

This clone has at least ten counts. The V and J genes are TRBV28 and TRBJ1-6; 7 bases are shared with TRBD1. The CDR3 sequence is 15 residues long. Trimming took 10 bases from V and 7 from J; bases not matched to a gene: 13. CDR1 and CDR2 (germline): MDHEN, SYDVKM. The CDR3 is CATIPSDRSNSPLHF. Written as DNA, the CDR3 is TGTGCCACCATACCCTCGGACAGGTCCAATTCACCCCTCCACTTT.

The rearrangement joins TRBV6-1 to TRBJ1-1, with D hard to call. The germline CDR1 and CDR2 sequences are MNHNS and SASEGT. Trimming removed 1 base from V and 2 bases from J, with 8 bases in between. This CDR3 comprises 14 residues. Here the CDR3 reads CASSEVRLNTEAFF. For the CDR3, the DNA is TGTGCCAGCAGTGAAGTCAGGCTTAACACTGAAGCTTTCTTT.

The chain has TRBV6-5 and TRBJ1-2; 7 nucleotides line up with TRBD1. The ends lost 6 bases at V and 5 bases at J; junction bases unmatched: 9. This CDR3 spans 14 amino acids. CDR1 and CDR2 from the germline V gene are MNHEY and SVGAGI. CDR3: CASRRSGTAYGYTF. CDR3 bases: TGTGCCAGCAGGCGATCCGGGACAGCTTATGGCTACACCTTC.

The chain links TRBV9 to TRBJ1-3; 7 bases are shared with TRBD1. V gave up 3 bases and J gave up 0 bases; unmatched junction bases: 6. CDR1 and CDR2 from the germline V gene are SGDLS and YYNGEE. This CDR3 is built from 16 residues. The CDR3 loop reads CASSARQGNSGNTIYF. The CDR3 coding sequence is TGTGCCAGCAGCGCGCGACAGGGCAACTCTGGAAACACCATATATTTT.

This sequence joins TRBV30 and TRBJ1-3, with D unresolved. Trimming took 2 bases from V and 4 from J, leaving 12 bases between them. The CDR3 loop spans 14 amino acids. The V gene's germline CDR1 is GTSNPN and CDR2 SVGIG (reference sequence). The CDR3 DNA reads TGTGCCTGGAGTAGCGGTGTTACAGGAAACACCATATATTTT. The encoded protein is CAWSSGVTGNTIYF.

The chain carries TRBV2 and TRBJ2-5; TRBD2 agrees at 15 bases. Germline CDR1 and CDR2: SNHLY and FYNNEI. The ends lost 7 bases at V and 6 bases at J; junction bases unmatched: 3. The CDR3 covers 14 residues. CDR3 sequence: CASTGLAGGQTQYF. The CDR3 nucleotides are TGTGCCAGCACGGGACTAGCGGGGGGCCAGACCCAGTACTTC.

For the CDR3, the DNA is TGTGCCAGCAGCGTAGGGGGACGGGGGGATCAGCCCCAGCATTTT. Translating gives CASSVGGRGDQPQHF. This chain connects TRBV9 to TRBJ1-5; tentatively, D is TRBD1 (5 bases). The CDR3 extends over 15 amino acids. With 0 bases removed from V and 5 bases from J, the gap between germline ends came to 12 bases. Looked up from germline, CDR1 is SGDLS and CDR2 is YYNGEE.

The chain joins TRBV4-3 to TRBJ2-7; perhaps TRBD2 as D (6 bases). Trimming cost V 5 bases and J 2 bases, with 13 bases left between them. Germline CDR1 is LGHNA and CDR2 is YSLEER. The CDR3 runs to 14 residues. Here the CDR3 reads CASSSGTGAYEQYF. CDR3 sequence (DNA): TGCGCCAGCAGCTCCGGGACTGGGGCCTACGAGCAGTACTTC.

V is TRBV4-1 and J is TRBJ1-1; D unresolved. Germline V gene sequence: CDR1 MGHRA, CDR2 YSYEKL. CDR3 length: 17 residues. Deletions cut 2 bases from V and 5 bases from J, with 21 bases between. The CDR3: CASSQSNTRTRRTEAFF. The CDR3 nucleotides read TGCGCCAGCAGCCAATCTAATACCCGGACCCGGAGGACTGAAGCTTTCTTT.